The 22 T cell receptor beta chains given below trace back to one sample, sequenced in a study of T cells in Graves' hyperthyroidism and ophthalmopathy. RNA transcripts provided the source from which TCR beta CDR3 regions were amplified. The TCR CDR3 was amplified in a first-round RT-PCR using the HTBI primer set. A single record per CDR3 protein comes from TCRdb applying MiXCR to the multiplex PCR reads. The sample consists of 540,000 or so distinct CDR3 sequences, 40% to 55% of them appearing once. The sample consisted of peripheral blood or thyroid tissue (not recorded which). These TCRs come from an adult woman with Graves' disease, either hyperthyroidism or ophthalmopathy (not recorded which).

The V and J genes are TRBV7-2 and TRBJ1-1; D is unresolved. The CDR3 runs to 13 residues. Trimming removed 7 bases from V and 0 bases from J, with 9 bases in between. The germline CDR1 and CDR2 sequences are SGHTA and FQGNSA. The CDR3 is CASTRIVNTEAFF. DNA for the CDR3: TGTGCCAGCACCCGAATTGTGAACACTGAAGCTTTCTTT.

The table lists this clonotype with many counts. The chain couples TRBV29-1 to TRBJ2-5; D might be TRBD2 (5 bases). Trimming shortened V by 3 bases and J by 1 base, and 6 bases separated the two germline ends. Germline assignment: CDR1 SQVTM and CDR2 ANQGSEA. This CDR3 is built from 12 residues. CDR3 in amino acids: CSVEGAQETQYF. The DNA of the CDR3 is TGCAGCGTTGAGGGAGCCCAAGAGACCCAGTACTTC.

This clonotype was found a few times. A much bigger clone sits one base away, suggesting this may be a read error. This chain connects TRBV5-1 to TRBJ2-7; perhaps TRBD2 as D (6 bases). The CDR3 runs 15 residues. The germline V gene encodes CDR1 SGHRS and CDR2 YFSETQ. V was trimmed by 7 bases and J by 7 bases, leaving 24 bases between them. In nucleotides, the CDR3 is TGCGCCAGCGGCGCGGCGGGACTTGCCTTTGGGGAGCAGTACTTC. Amino acids: CASGAAGLAFGEQYF.

The V call is TRBV14, the J call TRBJ1-4; 7 bases are shared with TRBD1. Looked up from germline, CDR1 is SGHDN and CDR2 is FVKESK. This CDR3 comprises 14 residues. V was pared by 10 bases and J by 3 bases, with 8 bases of the junction left unmatched. CDR3 sequence reads: CAIKGALANEKLFF. CDR3 sequence (DNA): TGTGCCATAAAGGGGGCGCTGGCTAATGAAAAACTGTTTTTT.

The chain employs TRBV20-1 and TRBJ2-7; 8 nucleotides align to TRBD1. V gave up 1 base and J gave up 4 bases; unmatched junction bases: 18. Germline CDR1 is DFQATT and CDR2 is SNEGSKA (reference sequence). The CDR3 loop spans 18 amino acids. CDR3 DNA sequence: TGCAGTGCTAGAGGGCCGACAGGGGCCGTCCCATCTTCTTACGAGCAGTACTTC. Residues: CSARGPTGAVPSSYEQYF.

This chain uses TRBV6-5 with TRBJ2-7; 11 nucleotides agree with TRBD1. V lost 4 bases, J lost 3 bases, and 8 bases stayed unmatched. Germline V gives CDR1 MNHEY, CDR2 SVGAGI. The CDR3 has 16 residues. The CDR3, as DNA: TGTGCCAGCAGTTCCCTACCTGGGACAGGGGGCTACGAGCAGTACTTC. Its translation is CASSSLPGTGGYEQYF.

This clonotype was recorded at least ten times. The chain links TRBV10-3 to TRBJ2-7, with 7 bases matching TRBD2. CDR3 length: 13 residues. Germline V lookup: CDR1 ENHRY, CDR2 SYGVKD. Trimming took 5 bases from V and 5 from J; bases not matched to a gene: 6. The CDR3 loop reads CAISRREKDEQYF. CDR3 in DNA: TGTGCCATCAGTCGGCGGGAGAAGGACGAGCAGTACTTC.

As concerns this clonotype: One end of the junction varies from germline; a read error may be responsible. This chain uses TRBV5-1 with TRBJ2-6; 13 bases map to TRBD2. Germline CDR1 SGHRS, CDR2 YFSETQ. The CDR3 covers 15 residues. CDR3 in DNA: TGCGCCAGCAGCTTGACTAGCGGGAGGGCCTACGTCCTGACTTTC. Translated: CASSLTSGRAYVLTF.

This clonotype was detected ten times or more. The chain uses TRBV7-2 and TRBJ1-5, with D hard to call. The V gene's germline CDR1 is SGHTA and CDR2 FQGNSA. V lost 0 bases and J lost 7, with 7 bases in between. CDR3 size: 13 residues. The CDR3 protein is CASSLALRQPQHF. DNA of the CDR3: TGTGCCAGCAGCTTAGCGCTGAGGCAGCCCCAGCATTTT.

CDR3 sequence reads: CASSLAGAWKEKLFF. The CDR3 nucleotides read TGTGCCAGCAGCTTAGCAGGCGCCTGGAAGGAAAAACTGTTTTTT. The chain couples TRBV9 to TRBJ1-4; the D is unclear. This CDR3 has 15 amino acids. The V and J ends lost 4 bases and 8 bases respectively, with 18 bases between them. Germline V CDR1 and CDR2: SGDLS, YYNGEE.

This clonotype was picked up many times. The chain is built from TRBV7-9 and TRBJ2-7; a possible D gene is TRBD1 (6 bases). The CDR3 has 14 amino acids. Per germline, CDR1 SEHNR and CDR2 FQNEAQ (reference sequence). Trimming cost V 5 bases and J 1 base, with 12 bases left between them. CDR3 sequence (DNA): TGTGCCAGCAGCCCCGACAGGAGATCCTACGAGCAGTACTTC. The encoded protein is CASSPDRRSYEQYF.

This clonotype was counted at least ten times. The rearrangement links TRBV4-1 to TRBJ2-7, with D hard to call. In germline, CDR1 is MGHRA, CDR2 YSYEKL. The CDR3 has 15 amino acids. Trimming removed 1 base from V and 2 bases from J, with 12 bases in between. In nucleotides, the CDR3 is TGCGCCAGCAGCCAAGGGATGGGCCAGACCTACGAGCAGTACTTC. This translates into CASSQGMGQTYEQYF.

The V gene is TRBV7-8, the J gene TRBJ2-7, with 7 bases that match TRBD1. Germline values: CDR1 SGHVS, CDR2 FQNEAQ. This CDR3 region has 14 residues. The CDR3 reads CVSRRDRASYEQYF. The CDR3 region has the DNA TGTGTGTCTCGAAGAGACAGGGCTTCCTACGAGCAGTACTTC.

This clonotype was recorded at least ten times. V is TRBV12-3 or TRBV12-4 and J is TRBJ1-4; a possible D gene is TRBD1 (6 bases). Trimming cost V 8 bases and J 11 bases, with 18 bases left between them. The CDR3 contains 13 residues. The CDR3 reads CASGGQAAGKLFF. The CDR3 DNA reads TGTGCCAGCGGGGGCCAAGCCGCCGGGAAACTGTTTTTT.

The chain joins TRBV20-1 to TRBJ1-5; tentatively, D is TRBD1 (5 bases). The CDR3 spans 14 residues. CDR1 and CDR2 (germline): DFQATT, SNEGSKA (reference sequence). V shed 5 bases and J shed 14 bases, with 25 bases lying between them. Here the CDR3 reads CSAGGRAGYGYEHF. The CDR3 region has the DNA TGCAGTGCTGGGGGGAGAGCGGGATACGGCTACGAGCATTTT.

The chain joins TRBV19 to TRBJ2-5; D remains ambiguous. This CDR3 is 13 amino acids long. Trimming cost V 7 bases and J 2 bases, with 11 bases left between them. Germline V gene sequence: CDR1 LNHDA, CDR2 SQIVND (reference sequence). CDR3 amino acids: CASTRDGQETQYF. The CDR3 DNA reads TGTGCCAGTACGCGAGACGGTCAAGAGACCCAGTACTTC.

The V gene is TRBV6-1, the J gene TRBJ1-5; the D gene is possibly TRBD1 (5 bases). CDR3 length equals 15 residues. Trimming pared 5 bases from V and 6 bases from J, leaving 17 bases between. Per germline, CDR1 MNHNS and CDR2 SASEGT. Here the CDR3 DNA reads TGTGCCAGCAGTTACTTGCAAGCAGGGCGTCAGCCCCAGCATTTT. Its translation is CASSYLQAGRQPQHF.

This clonotype was picked up many times. The J gene is TRBJ2-7, the V gene TRBV5-1; possible D gene TRBD2, 7 bases. The CDR3 extends over 17 amino acids. CDR1 is SGHRS, CDR2 YFSETQ, per germline. V was trimmed by 0 bases and J by 4 bases, leaving 20 bases between them. CDR3 bases: TGCGCCAGCAGCTTGGATCCGGGGGGCGTTACGTCTTACGAGCAGTACTTC. Translation: CASSLDPGGVTSYEQYF.

The chain recombines TRBV2 with TRBJ2-7, with no clear D. Germline CDR1 reads SNHLY; CDR2 reads FYNNEI. The ends were cut back, 4 bases at V and 3 bases at J, with 13 bases in the middle. This CDR3 is built from 14 residues. CDR3 amino acids: CASSGGTVGYEQYF. In DNA, the CDR3 is TGTGCCAGCAGTGGGGGTACAGTCGGCTACGAGCAGTACTTC.

V and J are TRBV20-1 and TRBJ2-5; 9 nucleotides line up with TRBD1. CDR1 and CDR2 from the germline V gene are DFQATT and SNEGSKA (reference sequence). V gave up 4 bases and J gave up 9 bases; unmatched junction bases: 15. CDR3 length: 15 residues. The CDR3 region is CSATTRDRANQPQYF. The DNA for the CDR3 is TGCAGTGCTACTACACGGGACAGGGCTAATCAGCCCCAGTACTTC.

This clonotype was seen many times. The chain couples TRBV6-5 to TRBJ2-7, with D possibly being TRBD1 (5 bases). Germline V gene sequence: CDR1 MNHEY, CDR2 SVGAGI. Trimming took off 7 bases at V and 3 bases at J, with 13 bases between the two ends. The CDR3 has 13 amino acids. CDR3 coding DNA: TGTGCCAGCACCCGACAGAAGGACTACGAGCAGTACTTC. This sequence encodes CASTRQKDYEQYF.

Many counts were recorded for this clonotype. This chain links TRBV7-6 with TRBJ2-7; tentative D call: TRBD1 (6 bases). The V end was cut by 5 bases, the J end by 5 bases, with 19 bases between. The germline V gene encodes CDR1 SGHVS and CDR2 FNYEAQ. The CDR3 sequence is 15 residues long. The CDR3 DNA reads TGTGCCAGCAGCCCGACAGGTTCCAGGCGCCACGAGCAGTACTTC. It yields the protein CASSPTGSRRHEQYF.